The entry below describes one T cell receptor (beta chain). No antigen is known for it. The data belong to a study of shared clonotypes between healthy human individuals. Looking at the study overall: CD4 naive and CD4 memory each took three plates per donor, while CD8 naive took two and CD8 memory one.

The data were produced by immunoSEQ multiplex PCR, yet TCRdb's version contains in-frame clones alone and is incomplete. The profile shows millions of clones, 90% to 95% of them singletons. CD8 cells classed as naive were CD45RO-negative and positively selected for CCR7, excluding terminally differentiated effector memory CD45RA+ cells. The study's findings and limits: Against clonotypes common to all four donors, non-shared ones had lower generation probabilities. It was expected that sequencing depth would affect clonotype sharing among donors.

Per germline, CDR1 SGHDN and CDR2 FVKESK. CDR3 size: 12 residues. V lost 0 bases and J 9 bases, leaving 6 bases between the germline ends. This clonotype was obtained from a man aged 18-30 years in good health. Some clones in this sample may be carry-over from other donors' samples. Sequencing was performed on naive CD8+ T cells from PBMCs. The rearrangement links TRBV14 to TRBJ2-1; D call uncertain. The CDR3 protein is CASSQDIVEQFF. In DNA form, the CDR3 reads TGTGCCAGCAGCCAAGATATTGTTGAGCAGTTCTTC.